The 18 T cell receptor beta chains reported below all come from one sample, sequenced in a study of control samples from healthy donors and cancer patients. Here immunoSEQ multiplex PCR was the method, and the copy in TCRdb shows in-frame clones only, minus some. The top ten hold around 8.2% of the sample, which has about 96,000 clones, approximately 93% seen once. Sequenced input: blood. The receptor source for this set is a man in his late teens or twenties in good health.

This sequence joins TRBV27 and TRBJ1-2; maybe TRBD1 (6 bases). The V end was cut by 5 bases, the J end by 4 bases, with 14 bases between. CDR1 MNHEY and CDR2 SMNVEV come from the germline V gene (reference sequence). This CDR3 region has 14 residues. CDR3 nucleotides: TGTGCCAGCAGTAAAGTCGACAGGAGCTATGGCTACACCTTC. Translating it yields CASSKVDRSYGYTF.

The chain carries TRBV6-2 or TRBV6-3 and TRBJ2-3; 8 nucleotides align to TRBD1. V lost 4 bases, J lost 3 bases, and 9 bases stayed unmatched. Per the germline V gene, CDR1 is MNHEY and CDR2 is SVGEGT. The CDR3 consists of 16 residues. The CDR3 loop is CASSSAGGYRTDTQYF. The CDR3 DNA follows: TGTGCCAGCAGTTCGGCAGGGGGCTATAGAACAGATACGCAGTATTTT.

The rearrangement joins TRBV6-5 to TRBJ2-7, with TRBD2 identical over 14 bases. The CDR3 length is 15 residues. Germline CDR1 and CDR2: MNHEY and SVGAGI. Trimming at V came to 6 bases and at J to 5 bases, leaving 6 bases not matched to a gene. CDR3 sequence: CASSSRGLAGDEQYF. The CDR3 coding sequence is TGTGCCAGCAGCTCTCGGGGACTAGCGGGAGACGAGCAGTACTTC.

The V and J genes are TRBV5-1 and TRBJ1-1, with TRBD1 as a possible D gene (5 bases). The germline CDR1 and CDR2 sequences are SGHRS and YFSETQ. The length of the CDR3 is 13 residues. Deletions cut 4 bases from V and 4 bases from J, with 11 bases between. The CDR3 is CASSARDLTEAFF. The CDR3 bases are TGCGCCAGCAGCGCCCGGGACCTCACTGAAGCTTTCTTT.

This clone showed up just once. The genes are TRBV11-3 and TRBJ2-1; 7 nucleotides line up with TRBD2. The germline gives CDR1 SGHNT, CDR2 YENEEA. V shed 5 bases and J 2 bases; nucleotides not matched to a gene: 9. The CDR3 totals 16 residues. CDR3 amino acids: CASSADGGRAYNEQFF. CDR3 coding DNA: TGTGCCAGCAGCGCAGATGGAGGGAGGGCCTACAATGAGCAGTTCTTC.

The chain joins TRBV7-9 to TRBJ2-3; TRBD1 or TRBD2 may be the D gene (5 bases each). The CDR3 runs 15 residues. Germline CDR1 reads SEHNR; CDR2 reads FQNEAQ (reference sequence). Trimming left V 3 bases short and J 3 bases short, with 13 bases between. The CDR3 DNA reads TGTGCCAGCAGCTTGGGGGTGATGGGGACAGATACGCAGTATTTT. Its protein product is CASSLGVMGTDTQYF.

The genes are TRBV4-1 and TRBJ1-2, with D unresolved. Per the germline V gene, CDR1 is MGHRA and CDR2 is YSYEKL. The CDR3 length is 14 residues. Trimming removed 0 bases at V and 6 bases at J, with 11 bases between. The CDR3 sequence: CASSQDLWANGYTF. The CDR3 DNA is TGCGCCAGCAGCCAAGATCTTTGGGCTAATGGCTACACCTTC.

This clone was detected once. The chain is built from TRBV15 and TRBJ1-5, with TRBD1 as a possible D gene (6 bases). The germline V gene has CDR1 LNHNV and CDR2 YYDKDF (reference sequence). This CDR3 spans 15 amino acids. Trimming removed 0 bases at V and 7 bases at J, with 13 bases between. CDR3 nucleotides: TGTGCCACCAGCAGAGATAAGGGGGGCCGGCAGCCCCAGCATTTT. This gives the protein CATSRDKGGRQPQHF.

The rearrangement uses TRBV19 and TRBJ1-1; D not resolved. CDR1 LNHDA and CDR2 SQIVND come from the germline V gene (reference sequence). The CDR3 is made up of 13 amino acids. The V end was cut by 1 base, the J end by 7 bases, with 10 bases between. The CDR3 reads CASSIVTDREAFF. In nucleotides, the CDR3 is TGTGCCAGTAGTATAGTTACCGACCGTGAAGCTTTCTTT.

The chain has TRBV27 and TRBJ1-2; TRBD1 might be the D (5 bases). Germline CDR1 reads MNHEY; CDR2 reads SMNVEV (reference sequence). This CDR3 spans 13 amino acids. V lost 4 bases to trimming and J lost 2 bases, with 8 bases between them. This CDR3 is CASSYRQNYGYTF. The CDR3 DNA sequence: TGTGCCAGCAGTTATCGACAGAACTATGGCTACACCTTC.

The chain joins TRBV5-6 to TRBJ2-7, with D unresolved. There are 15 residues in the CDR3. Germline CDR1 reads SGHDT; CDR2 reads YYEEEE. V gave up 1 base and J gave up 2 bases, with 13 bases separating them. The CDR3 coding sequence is TGTGCCAGCAGCTTGAACTGGGCCCCTACCTACGAGCAGTACTTC. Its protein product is CASSLNWAPTYEQYF.

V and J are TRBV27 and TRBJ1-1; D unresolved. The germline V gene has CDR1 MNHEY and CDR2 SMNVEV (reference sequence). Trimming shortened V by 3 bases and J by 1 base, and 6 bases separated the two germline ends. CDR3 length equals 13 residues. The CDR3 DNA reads TGTGCCAGCAGTTTTCTGGCGAACACTGAAGCTTTCTTT. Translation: CASSFLANTEAFF.

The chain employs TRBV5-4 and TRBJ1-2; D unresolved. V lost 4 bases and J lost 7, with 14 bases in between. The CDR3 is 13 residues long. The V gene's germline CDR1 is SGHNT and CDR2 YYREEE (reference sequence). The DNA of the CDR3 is TGTGCCAGCAGCGGAGGAGCTTCAGGTGGCTACACCTTC. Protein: CASSGGASGGYTF.

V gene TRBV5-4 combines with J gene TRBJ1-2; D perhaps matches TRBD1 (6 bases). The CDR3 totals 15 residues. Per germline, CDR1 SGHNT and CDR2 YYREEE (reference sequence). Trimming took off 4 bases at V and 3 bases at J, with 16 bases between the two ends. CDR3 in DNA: TGTGCCAGCAGCGACCCGGACAGCAACCACTATGGCTACACCTTC. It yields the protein CASSDPDSNHYGYTF.

CDR3 coding DNA: TGTGCCAGCAGCTTAGACCCCTCAGGGCTGGGCAATGAGCAGTTCTTC. As protein: CASSLDPSGLGNEQFF. The V gene is TRBV11-2, the J gene TRBJ2-1; D perhaps matches TRBD1 (5 bases). V lost 0 bases and J lost 6, with 15 bases in between. This CDR3 has 16 amino acids. Germline loops: CDR1 SGHAT, CDR2 FQNNGV.

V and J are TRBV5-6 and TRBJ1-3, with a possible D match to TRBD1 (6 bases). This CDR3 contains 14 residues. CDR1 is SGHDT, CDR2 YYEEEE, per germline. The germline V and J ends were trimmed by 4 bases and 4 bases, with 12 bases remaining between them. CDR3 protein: CASSRGQHGNTIYF. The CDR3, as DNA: TGTGCCAGCAGCAGGGGACAACACGGAAACACCATATATTTT.

CDR3 sequence: CASSELAGELFF. Written as DNA, the CDR3 is TGTGCCAGCAGCGAGTTGGCCGGGGAGCTGTTTTTT. This chain links TRBV7-3 with TRBJ2-2; D gene ambiguous. The ends were cut back, 5 bases at V and 6 bases at J, with 7 bases in the middle. CDR3 length: 12 amino acids. Germline V gives CDR1 SGHTA, CDR2 FQGTGA. Combining the CDR3 with reference TRBV7-3 and TRBJ2-2 gives the whole variable domain GAGVSQTPSNKVTEKGKYVELRCDPISGHTALYWYRQSLGQGPEFLIYFQGTGAADDSGLPNDRFFAVRPEGSVSTLKIQRTERGDSAVYLCASSELAGELFFGEGSRLTVL.

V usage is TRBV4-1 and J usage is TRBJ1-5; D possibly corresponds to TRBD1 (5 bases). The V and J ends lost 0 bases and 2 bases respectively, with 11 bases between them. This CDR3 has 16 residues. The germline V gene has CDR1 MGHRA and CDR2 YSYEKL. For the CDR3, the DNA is TGCGCCAGCAGCCAAGATGGGGGTATAGGCAATCAGCCCCAGCATTTT. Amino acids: CASSQDGGIGNQPQHF.